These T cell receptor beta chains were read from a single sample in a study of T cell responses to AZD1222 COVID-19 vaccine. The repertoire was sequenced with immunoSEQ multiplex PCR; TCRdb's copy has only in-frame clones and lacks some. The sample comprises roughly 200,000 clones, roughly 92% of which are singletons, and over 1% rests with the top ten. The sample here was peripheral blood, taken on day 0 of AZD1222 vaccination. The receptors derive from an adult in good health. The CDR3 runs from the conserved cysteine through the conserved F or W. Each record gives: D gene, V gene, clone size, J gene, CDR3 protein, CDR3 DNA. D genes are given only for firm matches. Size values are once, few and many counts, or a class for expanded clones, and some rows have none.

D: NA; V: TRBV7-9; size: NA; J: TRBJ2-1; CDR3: CATDPGVAGSYNEQFF; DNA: TGTGCCACCGATCCGGGGGTCGCGGGCTCCTACAATGAGCAGTTCTTC
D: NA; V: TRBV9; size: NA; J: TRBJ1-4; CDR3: CASSAHGTGNEKLFF; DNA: TGTGCCAGCAGCGCCCACGGGACCGGGAATGAAAAACTGTTTTTT
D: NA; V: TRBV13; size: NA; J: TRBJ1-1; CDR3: CASSTDVTEAFF; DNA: TGTGCCAGCAGCACGGACGTCACTGAAGCTTTCTTT
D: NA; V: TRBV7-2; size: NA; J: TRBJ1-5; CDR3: CASSFGGNQPQHF; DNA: TGTGCCAGCAGCTTCGGCGGGAATCAGCCCCAGCATTTT
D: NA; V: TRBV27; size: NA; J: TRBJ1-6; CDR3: CASSYRVGSYNSPLHF; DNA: TGTGCCAGCAGTTACAGGGTAGGCTCCTATAATTCACCCCTCCACTTT
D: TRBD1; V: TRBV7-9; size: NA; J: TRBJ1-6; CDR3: CASSRDREFSPLHF; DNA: TGTGCCAGCAGTCGGGACAGGGAGTTCTCACCCCTCCACTTT
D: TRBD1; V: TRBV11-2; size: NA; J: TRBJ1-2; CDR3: CASSPGGSTGGEISGYTF; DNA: TGTGCCAGCAGCCCAGGGGGTTCGACAGGGGGCGAAATTAGTGGCTACACCTTC
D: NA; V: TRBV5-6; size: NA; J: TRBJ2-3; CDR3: CASSQSYTQYF; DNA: TGTGCCAGCAGCCAGTCTTATACGCAGTATTTT
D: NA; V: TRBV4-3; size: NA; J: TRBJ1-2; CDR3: CASSQGAGAYGYTF; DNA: TGCGCCAGCAGCCAAGGTGCGGGAGCCTATGGCTACACCTTC
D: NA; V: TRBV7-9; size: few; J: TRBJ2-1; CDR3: CASGGRMNNEQFF; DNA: TGTGCCAGCGGAGGACGGATGAACAATGAGCAGTTCTTC
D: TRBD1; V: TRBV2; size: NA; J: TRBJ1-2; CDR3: CASSATGEVYGYTF; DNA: TGTGCCAGCAGCGCAACAGGGGAGGTCTATGGCTACACCTTC
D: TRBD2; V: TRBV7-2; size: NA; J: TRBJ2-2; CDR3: CASSSKGRGDTGELFF; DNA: TGTGCCAGCAGCTCCAAAGGCCGGGGGGACACCGGGGAGCTGTTTTTT
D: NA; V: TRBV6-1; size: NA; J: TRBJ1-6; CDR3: CASSERSGARSPLHF; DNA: TGTGCCAGCAGTGAGAGGTCAGGGGCCAGGTCACCCCTCCACTTT
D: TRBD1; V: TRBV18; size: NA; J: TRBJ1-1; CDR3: CASSPPSQGSTEAFF; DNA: TGTGCCAGCTCACCACCTTCACAGGGGAGCACTGAAGCTTTCTTT
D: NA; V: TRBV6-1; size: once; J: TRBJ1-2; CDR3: CASSGGAGRGFYGYTF; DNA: TGTGCCAGCAGTGGAGGGGCAGGGAGGGGGTTTTATGGCTACACCTTC
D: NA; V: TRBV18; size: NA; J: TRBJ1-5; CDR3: CASSGGSRTLNQPQHF; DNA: TGTGCCAGCTCAGGGGGGAGCAGAACCCTAAATCAGCCCCAGCATTTT
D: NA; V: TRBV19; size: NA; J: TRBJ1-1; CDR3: CASSIAVGGTFNTEAFF; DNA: TGTGCCAGTAGTATTGCGGTAGGGGGAACTTTCAACACTGAAGCTTTCTTT
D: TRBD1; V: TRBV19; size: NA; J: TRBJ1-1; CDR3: CASSISGEGQPTEAFF; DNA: TGTGCCAGTAGTATTTCGGGCGAGGGACAGCCCACTGAAGCTTTCTTT
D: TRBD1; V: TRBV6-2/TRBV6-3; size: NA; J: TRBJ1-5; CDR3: CASSYTDQTGTREQPQHF; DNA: TGTGCCAGCAGTTACACCGACCAGACAGGGACGAGGGAGCAGCCCCAGCATTTT
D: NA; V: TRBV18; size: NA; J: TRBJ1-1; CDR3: CASSLDVNTEAFF; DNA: TGTGCCAGCTCACTTGACGTGAACACTGAAGCTTTCTTT
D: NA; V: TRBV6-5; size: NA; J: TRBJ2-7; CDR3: CASRLARLYEQYF; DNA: TGTGCCAGCAGACTAGCTAGACTATACGAGCAGTACTTC
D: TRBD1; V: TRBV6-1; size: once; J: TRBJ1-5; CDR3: CASSDQQGAGIYSNQPQHF; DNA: TGTGCCAGCAGTGACCAACAGGGGGCTGGTATATATAGCAATCAGCCCCAGCATTTT
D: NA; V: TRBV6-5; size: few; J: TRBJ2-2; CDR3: CASGGSDFPTGELFF; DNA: TGTGCCAGCGGGGGGAGTGATTTTCCCACCGGGGAGCTGTTTTTT
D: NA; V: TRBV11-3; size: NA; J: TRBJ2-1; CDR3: CASSLDQRREQFF; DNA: TGTGCCAGCAGCTTAGATCAGCGCCGGGAGCAGTTCTTC
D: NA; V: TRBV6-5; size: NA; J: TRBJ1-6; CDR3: CASMPGYSPLHF; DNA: TGTGCCAGCATGCCAGGTTACTCACCCCTCCACTTT
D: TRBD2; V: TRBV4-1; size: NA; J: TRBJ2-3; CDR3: CASSQGTSGGAQDTQYF; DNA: TGCGCCAGCAGCCAAGGGACTAGCGGGGGGGCCCAAGATACGCAGTATTTT
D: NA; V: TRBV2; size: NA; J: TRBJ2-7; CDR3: CASRQGVEQYF; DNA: TGTGCCAGCAGACAGGGAGTCGAGCAGTACTTC
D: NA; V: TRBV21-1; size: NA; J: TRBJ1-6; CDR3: CASSKGGTGYGPLHF; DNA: TGTGCCAGCAGCAAAGGTGGGACAGGGTACGGCCCCCTCCACTTT
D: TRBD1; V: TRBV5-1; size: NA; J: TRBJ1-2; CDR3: CASSLGQGHGYTF; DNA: TGCGCCAGCAGCTTAGGACAGGGGCATGGCTACACCTTC